Listed here are 18 T cell receptor beta chains from one sample, sequenced in a study of cytomegalovirus exposure and HLA in healthy donors. Use of 60 Vbeta and 13 Jbeta primers characterized the PCR. Sequencing used immunoSEQ multiplex PCR; TCRdb keeps in-frame clones, though not all of them. This table holds fewer than 200,000 clones, around 73% found once. The sequenced sample consisted of PBMCs. All receptors derive from a woman aged 18-29 years in good health and CMV-seropositive.

The chain joins TRBV9 to TRBJ1-2; TRBD1 is a possible D gene (6 bases). The CDR3 contains 13 residues. Germline CDR1 is SGDLS and CDR2 is YYNGEE. Trimming removed 3 bases from V and 7 bases from J, with 13 bases in between. The DNA of the CDR3 is TGTGCCAGCAGCGGCCTCGTGGGGGCTGGCTACACCTTC. It is translated as CASSGLVGAGYTF.

The chain uses TRBV11-2 and TRBJ2-3; D may be TRBD1 (6 bases). Germline CDR1 SGHAT, CDR2 FQNNGV. This CDR3 comprises 14 residues. Trimming took off 3 bases at V and 2 bases at J, with 9 bases between the two ends. The DNA for the CDR3 is TGTGCCAGCAGCTTCGACAGGATCACAGATACGCAGTATTTT. It encodes CASSFDRITDTQYF.

The chain combines TRBV28 with TRBJ2-7; possibly TRBD2 for D (6 bases). Germline CDR1 reads MDHEN; CDR2 reads SYDVKM. V was pared by 4 bases and J by 2 bases, with 9 bases between. The CDR3 consists of 13 residues. The chain's CDR3 is CASSYGGTYEQYF. The CDR3 DNA sequence: TGTGCCAGCAGTTACGGAGGGACCTACGAGCAGTACTTC.

The chain is built from TRBV6-5 and TRBJ2-1, with TRBD1 matching over 7 bases. V lost 6 bases, J lost 6 bases, and 5 bases stayed unmatched. Germline lookup yields CDR1 MNHEY and CDR2 SVGAGI. The CDR3 length is 13 residues. This chain's CDR3 is CASRRGGFNEQFF. The CDR3 nucleotides are TGTGCCAGCAGGCGAGGGGGCTTCAATGAGCAGTTCTTC.

This clone was counted a single time. This chain connects TRBV18 to TRBJ2-2; no clear D gene. Trimming pared 6 bases from V and 0 bases from J, leaving 8 bases between. The germline gives CDR1 KGHSH, CDR2 LQKENI. The CDR3 has 14 amino acids. This CDR3 reads CASSHSPNTGELFF. In DNA form, the CDR3 reads TGTGCCAGCTCCCACAGCCCGAACACCGGGGAGCTGTTTTTT.

In its sample, this clone was seen a few times. The gene calls are TRBV6-5 and TRBJ2-7; the match to TRBD2 covers 10 bases. Per germline, CDR1 MNHEY and CDR2 SVGAGI. The CDR3 runs to 15 residues. V shed 5 bases, J shed 0 bases, and the junction held 4 bases outside the gene matches. DNA for the CDR3: TGTGCCAGCAGTGGTAGCGGGGGGCACTCCTACGAGCAGTACTTC. Its translation: CASSGSGGHSYEQYF.

This clone was counted a few times. This chain connects TRBV28 to TRBJ2-7; 7 bases map to TRBD1. This CDR3 has 14 residues. CDR1 is MDHEN, CDR2 SYDVKM, per germline. V shed 3 bases, J shed 6 bases, and the junction held 8 bases outside the gene matches. The DNA of the CDR3 is TGTGCCAGCAGTTTCGTATTAGGGACAGCCGAGCAGTACTTC. Amino acid sequence: CASSFVLGTAEQYF.

The chain recombines TRBV9 with TRBJ1-6; D not resolved. V lost 0 bases and J lost 13, with 11 bases in between. Germline V gene data show CDR1 as SGDLS and CDR2 as YYNGEE. The CDR3 spans 13 residues. The CDR3 DNA sequence: TGTGCCAGCAGCGTAGCTGGGGAGGTGCCCCTCCACTTT. Translation gives CASSVAGEVPLHF. The variable domain in full, with the rest retrieved from reference TRBV9 and TRBJ1-6, is DSGVTQTPKHLITATGQRVTLRCSPRSGDLSVYWYQQSLDQGLQFLIQYYNGEERAKGNILERFSAQQFPDLHSELNLSSLELGDSALYFCASSVAGEVPLHFGNGTRLTVT.

The table lists this clone with a few counts. Given a far larger clone just one base away, this is likely a sequencing read error. The identical CDR3 is also encoded by other nucleotide sequences in the sample. The chain joins TRBV5-4 to TRBJ2-5; 11 bases agree with TRBD1. Germline CDR1 and CDR2: SGHNT and YYREEE (reference sequence). There are 17 residues in the CDR3. J lost 1 base, V lost 4 bases, and 9 bases had no gene match. The CDR3 sequence is CASSQEGTGGVQETQYF. CDR3 DNA sequence: TGTGCCAGCAGCCAAGAGGGGACAGGGGGAGTCCAAGAGACCCAGTACTTC.

The V gene is TRBV5-4, the J gene TRBJ1-2; a weak D match, TRBD1 (6 bases). V dropped 4 bases and J dropped 0 bases, with 13 bases sitting between them. CDR1 and CDR2 (germline): SGHNT, YYREEE (reference sequence). The length of the CDR3 is 15 residues. The CDR3 region has the DNA TGTGCCAGCAGCCATCCGGACAGACCTAACTATGGCTACACCTTC. Its translation is CASSHPDRPNYGYTF.

The chain has TRBV7-2 and TRBJ1-1, with D perhaps matching TRBD1 (5 bases). This CDR3 region has 14 residues. Germline loops: CDR1 SGHTA, CDR2 FQGNSA. V was pared by 3 bases and J by 2 bases, with 10 bases between. The CDR3 DNA sequence: TGTGCCAGCAGCTTCCCAGACAGAAACACTGAAGCTTTCTTT. It codes for CASSFPDRNTEAFF.

This clone was seen once. The chain combines TRBV10-3 with TRBJ2-5, with 7 bases fitting TRBD1. This CDR3 is 14 amino acids long. CDR1 is ENHRY and CDR2 is SYGVKD in the germline V gene. The V and J ends lost 6 bases and 1 base, in that order; junction bases with no gene match: 5. CDR3 coding DNA: TGTGCCATCAGATCGGGACAGCTCCAAGAGACCCAGTACTTC. It yields the protein CAIRSGQLQETQYF.

The chain combines TRBV18 with TRBJ2-1, with 8 bases identical to TRBD2. CDR3 length: 15 amino acids. Germline V gene lookup returns CDR1 KGHSH and CDR2 LQKENI. The V segment lost 3 bases and the J segment 6 bases; nucleotides outside the gene matches: 7. CDR3 sequence reads: CASSPTGLGGNEQFF. The CDR3 nucleotides are TGTGCCAGCTCACCCACGGGACTAGGGGGCAATGAGCAGTTCTTC.

This clone was seen a few times. V and J are TRBV4-2 and TRBJ2-2; a possible D gene is TRBD2 (7 bases). From germline, CDR1 is LGHNA and CDR2 YNFKEQ. Between the trimmed V and J ends, which lost 0 bases and 7 bases, there was a span of 27 bases. The CDR3 has 20 residues. The CDR3 protein is CASSQDLLAGRVLQGGELFF. CDR3 DNA: TGTGCCAGCAGCCAAGATTTGCTGGCAGGGAGGGTTCTACAGGGCGGGGAGCTGTTTTTT.

The CDR3 loop reads CASSELAEPTDTQYF. In DNA form, the CDR3 reads TGTGCCAGCAGTGAACTAGCGGAGCCCACAGATACGCAGTATTTT. The rearrangement uses TRBV2 and TRBJ2-3; 7 nucleotides align to TRBD2. V was pared by 2 bases and J by 2 bases, with 4 bases of the junction left unmatched. This CDR3 region has 15 residues. Germline CDR1 is SNHLY and CDR2 is FYNNEI.

The CDR3 protein is CASSQEVGGNTEAFF. The CDR3 nucleotides are TGTGCCAGCAGCCAAGAGGTCGGAGGAAACACTGAAGCTTTCTTT. The chain has TRBV4-2 and TRBJ1-1; D is uncertain. V was pared by 0 bases and J by 2 bases, with 10 bases between. Per germline, CDR1 LGHNA and CDR2 YNFKEQ. The CDR3 has 15 residues.

This clone has more than one count but fewer than ten. The chain links TRBV27 to TRBJ2-3, with 9 nucleotides matching TRBD1. Trimming at V came to 8 bases and at J to 2 bases, leaving 14 bases not matched to a gene. The CDR3 has 17 residues. The V gene's germline CDR1 is MNHEY and CDR2 SMNVEV (reference sequence). CDR3 region: CASALSPTGGYTDTQYF. The CDR3 DNA sequence: TGTGCCAGCGCCCTTTCGCCGACAGGGGGATACACAGATACGCAGTATTTT.

As DNA, the CDR3 is TGTGCCAGCAGCGCCGGGACTAGCACTTACAATGAGCAGTTCTTC. This gives the protein CASSAGTSTYNEQFF. This chain joins TRBV7-9 and TRBJ2-1; 9 bases align to TRBD2. Germline CDR1 SEHNR, CDR2 FQNEAQ (reference sequence). The CDR3 totals 15 residues. J was trimmed by 4 bases and V by 5 bases; bases with no gene match: 6. Together with reference TRBV7-9 and TRBJ2-1, the CDR3 gives the full variable domain: DTGVSQNPRHKITKRGQNVTFRCDPISEHNRLYWYRQTLGQGPEFLTYFQNEAQLEKSRLLSDRFSAERPKGSFSTLEIQRTEQGDSAMYLCASSAGTSTYNEQFFGPGTRLTVL.